What follows describes a single T cell receptor beta chain. Its antigen is unidentified. PCR used 60 Vbeta primers and 13 Jbeta primers. Data came from immunoSEQ multiplex PCR; TCRdb stores just in-frame clones and leaves some out. The sample has around 99,000 clones, around three quarters seen once. The entry originates in a study of cytomegalovirus exposure and HLA in healthy donors. Among the donors, all were healthy bone marrow donors. The V gene's germline CDR1 is SGHVS and CDR2 FNYEAQ. V lost 3 bases to trimming and J lost 0 bases; unmatched junction nucleotides: 0. The CDR3 is 14 amino acids. Regarding the study as a whole: The authors enumerated roughly 180 TCR beta chains as linked to cytomegalovirus. A classifier reportedly called cytomegalovirus status with high sensitivity and specificity. The majority of TCR sequences were rare, yet some public TCRs appeared in many donors.

The chain links TRBV7-6 to TRBJ2-3, with TRBD2 identical over 7 bases. The TCR sequence derives from a woman aged 45-60 years in good health and CMV-seropositive. The sequenced material came from PBMCs. The chain's CDR3 is CASSFSGSTDTQYF. The CDR3 DNA follows: TGTGCCAGCAGCTTTAGCGGGAGCACAGATACGCAGTATTTT.